Reported below is one TCR beta chain. Its antigen is unidentified. The data belong to a study of CD8+CD57+ T cells in acquired aplastic anemia. Study at large: Sorted CD4+ and CD8+ cells gave an average of approximately 3 ug of DNA. Study outcomes and limitations: Patients shared twenty-nine CD8+ CDR3 sequences with controls.

The TCR beta profiling, which covered VDJ combination and CDR3 sequence, was carried out using genomic DNA as the template. TCRdb itself ran the reads through MiXCR, one entry per CDR3 protein. Of about 180,000 distinct CDR3 sequences detected, about 44% appear once; the ten largest clones hold 10% to 15%. The CDR3 extends over 14 amino acids. V dropped 9 bases and J dropped 9 bases, with 18 bases sitting between them. Germline assignment: CDR1 ENHRY and CDR2 SYGVKD. Patients included in sequencing had previously demonstrated CD8+CD57+ cell expansion by flow cytometry. Severe acquired aplastic anemia affected all patients.

The chain uses TRBV10-3 and TRBJ1-6, with D possibly TRBD1 on 5 matching bases. Sequences were obtained from sorted CD4+, CD8+, or CD8+CD57+ T cells (not recorded which) from PBMCs. The origin of this receptor is a human donor with aplastic anemia. The chain's CDR3 is CAMSGTAWGSPLHF. In nucleotides, the CDR3 is TGTGCCATGTCTGGGACGGCCTGGGGTTCACCCCTCCACTTT.